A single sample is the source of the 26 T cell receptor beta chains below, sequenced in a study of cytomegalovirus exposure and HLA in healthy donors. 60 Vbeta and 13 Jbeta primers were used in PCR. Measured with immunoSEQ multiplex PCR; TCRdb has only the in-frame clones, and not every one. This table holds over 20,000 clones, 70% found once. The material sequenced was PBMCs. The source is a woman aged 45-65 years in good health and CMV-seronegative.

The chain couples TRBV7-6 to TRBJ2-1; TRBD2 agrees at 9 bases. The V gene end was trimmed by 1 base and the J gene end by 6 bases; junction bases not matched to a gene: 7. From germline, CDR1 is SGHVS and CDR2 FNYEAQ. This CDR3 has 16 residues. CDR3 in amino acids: CASSLVREGLGNEQFF. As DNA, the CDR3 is TGTGCCAGCAGCTTAGTGCGGGAGGGCCTTGGCAATGAGCAGTTCTTC.

CDR3: CASSLAATGSYEQYF. CDR3 sequence (DNA): TGTGCCAGCAGCTTAGCAGCGACAGGCTCCTACGAGCAGTACTTC. The chain joins TRBV7-2 to TRBJ2-7; perhaps TRBD1 as D (6 bases). V lost 0 bases to trimming and J lost 0 bases, with 9 bases between them. The CDR3 runs to 15 residues. CDR1 is SGHTA, CDR2 FQGNSA, per germline.

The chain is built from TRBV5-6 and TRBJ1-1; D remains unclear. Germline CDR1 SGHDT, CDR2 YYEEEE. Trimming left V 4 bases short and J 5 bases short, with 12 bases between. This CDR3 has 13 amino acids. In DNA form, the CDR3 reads TGTGCCAGCAGCGGCCTCCCCGGGACTGAAGCTTTCTTT. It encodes CASSGLPGTEAFF.

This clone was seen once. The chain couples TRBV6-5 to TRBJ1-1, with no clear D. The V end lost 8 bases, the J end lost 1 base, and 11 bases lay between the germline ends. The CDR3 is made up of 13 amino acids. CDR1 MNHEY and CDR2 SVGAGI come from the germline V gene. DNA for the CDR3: TGTGCCAGCGCGGGTCAGAAGAACACTGAAGCTTTCTTT. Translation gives CASAGQKNTEAFF.

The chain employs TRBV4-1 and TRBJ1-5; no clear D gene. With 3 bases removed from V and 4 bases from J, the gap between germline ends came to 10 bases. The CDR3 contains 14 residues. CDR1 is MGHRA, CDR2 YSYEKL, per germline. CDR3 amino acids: CASSHPFSNQPQHF. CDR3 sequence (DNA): TGCGCCAGCAGCCACCCGTTCAGTAATCAGCCCCAGCATTTT.

As DNA, the CDR3 is TGTGCCAGCACCTCCGGTCATGAAAAACTGTTTTTT. Its protein product is CASTSGHEKLFF. The V call is TRBV27, the J call TRBJ1-4, with D unresolved. V lost 7 bases, J lost 6 bases, and 9 bases lay in between. The CDR3 runs to 12 residues. From germline, CDR1 is MNHEY and CDR2 SMNVEV (reference sequence).

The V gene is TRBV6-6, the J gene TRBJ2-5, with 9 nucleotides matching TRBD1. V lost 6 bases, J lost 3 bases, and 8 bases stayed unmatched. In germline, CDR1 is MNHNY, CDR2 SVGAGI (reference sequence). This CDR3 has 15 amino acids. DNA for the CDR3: TGTGCCAGCAGCACCCCCTGGGACAGGGAAGAGACCCAGTACTTC. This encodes CASSTPWDREETQYF.

For the CDR3, the DNA is TGTGCCAGCAGCCTAGGGGGGACAGGAGGGTTTGAAGGTGACACTGAAGCTTTCTTT. Amino acid sequence: CASSLGGTGGFEGDTEAFF. The chain recombines TRBV4-2 with TRBJ1-1, with 8 bases matching TRBD1. V dropped 4 bases and J dropped 3; count of bases not matched to a gene: 19. The CDR3 sequence is 19 residues long. The germline CDR1 and CDR2 sequences are LGHNA and YNFKEQ.

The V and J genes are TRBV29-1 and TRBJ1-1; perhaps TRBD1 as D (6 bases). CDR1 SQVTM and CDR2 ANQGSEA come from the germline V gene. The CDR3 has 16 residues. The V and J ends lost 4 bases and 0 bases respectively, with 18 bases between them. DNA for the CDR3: TGCAGCGTTGGGAAGGGCGGAGGACAGTTGAACACTGAAGCTTTCTTT. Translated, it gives CSVGKGGGQLNTEAFF.

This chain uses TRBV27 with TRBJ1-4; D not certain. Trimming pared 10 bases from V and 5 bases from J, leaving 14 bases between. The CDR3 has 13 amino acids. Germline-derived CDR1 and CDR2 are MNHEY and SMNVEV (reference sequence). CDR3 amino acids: CATGPVINEKLFF. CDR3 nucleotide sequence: TGTGCCACTGGGCCAGTTATAAATGAAAAACTGTTTTTT.

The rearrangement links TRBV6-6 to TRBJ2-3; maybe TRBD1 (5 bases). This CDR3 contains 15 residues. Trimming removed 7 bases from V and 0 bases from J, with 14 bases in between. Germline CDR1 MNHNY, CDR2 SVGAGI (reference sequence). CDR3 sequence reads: CASIPPGASTDTQYF. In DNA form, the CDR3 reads TGTGCCAGCATCCCCCCTGGGGCTAGCACAGATACGCAGTATTTT.

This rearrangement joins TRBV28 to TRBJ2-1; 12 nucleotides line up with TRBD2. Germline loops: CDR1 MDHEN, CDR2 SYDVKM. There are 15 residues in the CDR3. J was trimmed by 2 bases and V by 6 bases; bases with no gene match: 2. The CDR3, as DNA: TGTGCCAGCAGCCTAGCGGGAGGGCCCTACAATGAGCAGTTCTTC. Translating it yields CASSLAGGPYNEQFF.

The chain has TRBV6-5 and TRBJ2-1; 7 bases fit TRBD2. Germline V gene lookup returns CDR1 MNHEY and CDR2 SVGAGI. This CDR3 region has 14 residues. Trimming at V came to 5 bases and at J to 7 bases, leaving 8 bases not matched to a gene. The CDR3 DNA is TGTGCCAGCAGTGTAGCGGGTGGAGGGAATGAGCAGTTCTTC. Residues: CASSVAGGGNEQFF.

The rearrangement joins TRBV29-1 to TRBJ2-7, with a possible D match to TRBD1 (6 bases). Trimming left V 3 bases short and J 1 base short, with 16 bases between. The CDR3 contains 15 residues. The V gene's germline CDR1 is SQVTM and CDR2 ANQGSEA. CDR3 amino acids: CSVDRKQGSSYEQYF. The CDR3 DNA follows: TGCAGCGTTGACAGGAAACAGGGATCATCCTACGAGCAGTACTTC.

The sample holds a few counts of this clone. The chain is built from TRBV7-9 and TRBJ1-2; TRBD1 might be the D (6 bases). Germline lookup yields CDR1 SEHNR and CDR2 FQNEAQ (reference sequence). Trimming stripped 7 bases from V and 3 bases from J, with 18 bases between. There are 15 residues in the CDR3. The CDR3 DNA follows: TGTGCCAGCACCGCTTTTACAGGGCCTGACTATGGCTACACCTTC. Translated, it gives CASTAFTGPDYGYTF.

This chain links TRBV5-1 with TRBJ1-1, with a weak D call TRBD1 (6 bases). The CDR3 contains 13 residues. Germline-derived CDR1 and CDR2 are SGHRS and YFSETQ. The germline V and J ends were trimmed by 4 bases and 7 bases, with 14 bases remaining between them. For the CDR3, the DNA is TGCGCCAGCAGCGTCTACTCAGGGGTTGAAGCTTTCTTT. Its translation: CASSVYSGVEAFF.

The CDR3 DNA follows: TGTGCCAGCAGGCCAGGGACTAGCGGGGGGTACGAGCAGTACTTC. Amino acid sequence: CASRPGTSGGYEQYF. V and J are TRBV6-1 and TRBJ2-7, with 15 nucleotides matching TRBD2. Germline CDR1 is MNHNS and CDR2 is SASEGT. There are 15 residues in the CDR3. J lost 4 bases, V lost 6 bases, and 4 bases had no gene match.

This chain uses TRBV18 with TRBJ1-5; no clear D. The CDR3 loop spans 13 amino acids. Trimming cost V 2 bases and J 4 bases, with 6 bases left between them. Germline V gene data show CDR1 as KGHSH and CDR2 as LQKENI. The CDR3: CASSPSFNQPQHF. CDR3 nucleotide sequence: TGTGCCAGCTCACCATCCTTTAATCAGCCCCAGCATTTT.

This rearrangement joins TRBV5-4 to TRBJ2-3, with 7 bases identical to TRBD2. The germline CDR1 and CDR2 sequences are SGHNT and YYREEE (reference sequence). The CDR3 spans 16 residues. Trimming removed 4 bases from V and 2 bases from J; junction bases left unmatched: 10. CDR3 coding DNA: TGTGCCAGCAGCCCCCGGGCGGGAGCTTTCACAGATACGCAGTATTTT. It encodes CASSPRAGAFTDTQYF.

The CDR3 sequence: CASSRGTDQPQHF. CDR3 DNA: TGCGCCAGCAGCCGCGGGACAGACCAGCCCCAGCATTTT. The chain joins TRBV5-1 to TRBJ1-5, with 7 bases that match TRBD1. The CDR3 is 13 residues long. V shed 4 bases, J shed 7 bases, and the junction held 5 bases outside the gene matches. Germline V gene lookup returns CDR1 SGHRS and CDR2 YFSETQ.

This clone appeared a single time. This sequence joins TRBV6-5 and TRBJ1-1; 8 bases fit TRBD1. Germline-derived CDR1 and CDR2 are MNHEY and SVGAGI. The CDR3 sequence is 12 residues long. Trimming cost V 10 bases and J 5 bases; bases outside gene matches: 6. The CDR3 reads CATGTGGTEAFF. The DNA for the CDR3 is TGTGCCACTGGGACAGGAGGGACTGAAGCTTTCTTT.

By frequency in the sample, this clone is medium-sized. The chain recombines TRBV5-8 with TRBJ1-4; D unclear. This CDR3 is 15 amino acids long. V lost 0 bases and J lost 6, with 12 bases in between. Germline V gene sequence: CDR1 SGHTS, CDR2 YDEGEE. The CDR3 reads CASSLERTGDEKLFF. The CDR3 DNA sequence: TGTGCCAGCAGCTTGGAAAGGACCGGGGATGAAAAACTGTTTTTT.

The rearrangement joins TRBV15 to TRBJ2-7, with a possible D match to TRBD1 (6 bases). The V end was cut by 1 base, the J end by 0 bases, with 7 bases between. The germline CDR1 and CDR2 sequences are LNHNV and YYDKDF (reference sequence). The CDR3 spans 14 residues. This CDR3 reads CATSRGDNSYEQYF. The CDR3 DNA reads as TGTGCCACCAGCAGAGGGGACAACTCCTACGAGCAGTACTTC.

CDR3 amino acids: CASVGTLPYEQYF. The CDR3 DNA is TGTGCCAGCGTCGGGACACTGCCCTACGAGCAGTACTTC. The gene calls are TRBV27 and TRBJ2-7; tentative D call: TRBD1 (6 bases). V dropped 8 bases and J dropped 2 bases, with 13 bases sitting between them. Germline assignment: CDR1 MNHEY and CDR2 SMNVEV (reference sequence). CDR3 length: 13 residues.

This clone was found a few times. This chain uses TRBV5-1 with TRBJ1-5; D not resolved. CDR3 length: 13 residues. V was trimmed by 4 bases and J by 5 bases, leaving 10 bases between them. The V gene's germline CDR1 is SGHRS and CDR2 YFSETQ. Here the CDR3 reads CASSRSGDQPQHF. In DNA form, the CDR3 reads TGCGCCAGCAGCCGGTCCGGAGATCAGCCCCAGCATTTT.

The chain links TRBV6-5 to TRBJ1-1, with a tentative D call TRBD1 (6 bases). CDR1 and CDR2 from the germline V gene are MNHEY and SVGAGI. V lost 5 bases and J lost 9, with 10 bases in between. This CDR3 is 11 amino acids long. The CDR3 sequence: CASSKQGQAFF. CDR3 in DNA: TGTGCCAGCAGTAAACAGGGCCAAGCTTTCTTT.